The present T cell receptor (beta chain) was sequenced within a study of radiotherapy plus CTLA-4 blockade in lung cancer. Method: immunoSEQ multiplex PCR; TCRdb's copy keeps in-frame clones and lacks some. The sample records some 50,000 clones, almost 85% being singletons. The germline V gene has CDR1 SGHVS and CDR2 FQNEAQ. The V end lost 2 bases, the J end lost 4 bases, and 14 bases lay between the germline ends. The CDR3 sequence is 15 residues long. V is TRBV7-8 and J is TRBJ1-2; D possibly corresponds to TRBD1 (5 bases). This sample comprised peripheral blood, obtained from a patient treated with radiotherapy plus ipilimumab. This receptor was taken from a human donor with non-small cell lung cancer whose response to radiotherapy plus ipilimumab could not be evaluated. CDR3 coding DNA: TGTGCCAGCAGCTTAAACGGGGACGGGAGCTATGGCTACACCTTC. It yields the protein CASSLNGDGSYGYTF.